The rows below give T cell receptor beta chains drawn from one sample of a study of STAT5B mutations in CD4+ large granular lymphocyte leukemia. The method was immunoSEQ multiplex PCR; TCRdb's version includes in-frame clones alone and lacks a portion of them. In the table there are tens of thousands of clones, about 71% of which are singletons. The sample taken for sequencing was CD4+ T cells from blood buffy coats. These receptors all come from a human donor in good health. Each CDR3 is given with its conserved first and last residue. A D gene is named only where the DNA matches it firmly. Clone size is stated in some rows and not others, as once, few, many or a class when expanded.

clone_size cdr3_length j_call v_call d_call cdr3_aa cdr3_nt
. 16 TRBJ1-2 TRBV6-5 . CASSSRGRDTPRGYTF TGTGCCAGCAGTTCCCGGGGCAGGGACACTCCGCGTGGCTACACCTTC
once 13 TRBJ2-5 TRBV4-1 . CASSRLGGETQYF TGCGCCAGCAGCCGATTAGGAGGGGAGACCCAGTACTTC
. 13 TRBJ2-7 TRBV19 . CASSPGGPYEQYF TGTGCCAGTAGTCCGGGGGGCCCCTACGAGCAGTACTTC
. 12 TRBJ2-3 TRBV10-3 . CAISERADTQYF TGTGCCATCAGTGAGCGGGCAGATACGCAGTATTTT
. 14 TRBJ1-1 TRBV7-8 TRBD1 CASSARGGTTEAFF TGTGCCAGCAGCGCCAGGGGGGGGACCACTGAAGCTTTCTTT
. 17 TRBJ2-3 TRBV6-1 TRBD2 CASSALAGGPGEDTQYF TGTGCCAGCAGTGCACTAGCGGGGGGGCCGGGGGAGGATACGCAGTATTTT
. 16 TRBJ1-5 TRBV5-1 . CANSLFPANGNQPQHF TGCGCCAACAGCTTGTTTCCTGCGAATGGGAATCAGCCCCAGCATTTT
. 15 TRBJ2-3 TRBV7-2 TRBD1 CASSSWDSSTDTQYF TGTGCCAGCAGCTCTTGGGACAGTAGCACAGATACGCAGTATTTT
. 17 TRBJ1-4 TRBV2 TRBD1 CASRARDSWGVNEKLFF TGTGCCAGCAGGGCTCGGGACAGTTGGGGGGTTAATGAAAAACTGTTTTTT
. 12 TRBJ2-1 TRBV10-3 . CAISDWGDEQFF TGTGCCATCAGTGACTGGGGCGATGAGCAGTTCTTC
. 16 TRBJ2-2 TRBV9 TRBD2 CASSISGGANTGELFF TGTGCCAGCAGCATTAGCGGGGGGGCGAACACCGGGGAGCTGTTTTTT
. 15 TRBJ2-7 TRBV28 . CASRPLGWTGYEQYF TGTGCCAGCAGACCATTGGGGTGGACGGGGTACGAGCAGTACTTC
. 15 TRBJ2-5 TRBV2 . CASSVWGAARETQYF TGTGCCAGCAGTGTGTGGGGGGCGGCTAGAGAGACCCAGTACTTC
. 14 TRBJ1-2 TRBV19 . CASSIDLGQTGYTF TGTGCCAGTAGTATAGATCTCGGCCAGACTGGCTACACCTTC
. 15 TRBJ2-5 TRBV7-9 . CASSLGDGRPETQYF TGTGCCAGCAGCTTAGGGGACGGAAGGCCGGAGACCCAGTACTTC
. 13 TRBJ1-1 TRBV9 . CASSPDSIREAFF TGTGCCAGCAGCCCGGACAGTATTAGGGAAGCTTTCTTT
few 15 TRBJ1-5 TRBV2 . CASSVRWVSNQPQHF TGTGCCAGCAGTGTCAGGTGGGTGAGCAATCAGCCCCAGCATTTT
once 16 TRBJ1-1 TRBV10-3 . CAISEPGSVVGPEAFF TGTGCCATCAGTGAGCCAGGGTCCGTGGTGGGTCCTGAAGCTTTCTTT
. 15 TRBJ1-4 TRBV10-1 . CASSEPRDICEKLFF TGCGCCAGCAGTGAGCCCCGGGACATCTGTGAAAAACTGTTTTTT
. 14 TRBJ1-2 TRBV19 TRBD1 CASSRTGVNYGYTF TGTGCCAGTAGTCGGACAGGGGTTAACTATGGCTACACCTTC
few 14 TRBJ1-3 TRBV11-2 . CASRDAGGPGTIYF TGTGCCAGCAGGGACGCCGGGGGACCAGGAACCATATATTTT
. 13 TRBJ2-3 TRBV18 TRBD2 CATLSGGQDTQYF TGTGCCACCCTCAGCGGGGGACAAGATACGCAGTATTTT
. 14 TRBJ2-5 TRBV6-5 TRBD1 CASRGQGAGETQYF TGTGCCAGCAGGGGACAGGGGGCGGGAGAGACCCAGTACTTC
. 14 TRBJ2-7 TRBV6-9 TRBD1 CARPGQGAYYEQYF TGTGCCAGGCCCGGACAGGGGGCTTACTACGAGCAGTACTTC
few 11 TRBJ1-1 TRBV2 . CASSVYRKAFF TGTGCCAGCAGCGTGTACAGGAAAGCTTTCTTT
few 12 TRBJ1-2 TRBV5-1 . CASSWDNYGYTF TGCGCCAGCAGCTGGGATAACTATGGCTACACCTTC